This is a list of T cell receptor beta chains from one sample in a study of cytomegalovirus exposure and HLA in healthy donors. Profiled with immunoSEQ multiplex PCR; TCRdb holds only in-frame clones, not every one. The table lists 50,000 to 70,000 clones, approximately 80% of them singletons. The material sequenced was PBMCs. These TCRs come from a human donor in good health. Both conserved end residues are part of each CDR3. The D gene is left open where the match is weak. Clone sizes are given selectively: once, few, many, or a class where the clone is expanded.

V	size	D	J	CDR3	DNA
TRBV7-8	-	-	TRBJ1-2	CASSLPNGGYTF	TGTGCCAGCAGCTTGCCTAACGGGGGCTACACCTTC
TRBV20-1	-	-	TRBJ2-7	CSAICVYEQYF	TGCAGTGCTATATGTGTCTACGAGCAGTACTTC
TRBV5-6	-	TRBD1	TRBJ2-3	CASSLQGTVYSTDTQYF	TGTGCCAGCAGCTTACAAGGGACAGTGTATAGCACAGATACGCAGTATTTT
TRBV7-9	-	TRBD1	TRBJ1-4	CASSLVGGTEAPNEKLFF	TGTGCCAGCAGCTTAGTCGGCGGGACAGAGGCGCCTAATGAAAAACTGTTTTTT
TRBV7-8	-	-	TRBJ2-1	CASSLSSGPEQFF	TGTGCCAGCAGCTTAAGTTCTGGGCCTGAGCAGTTCTTC
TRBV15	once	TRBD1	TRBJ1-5	CATSRRQGNQPQHF	TGTGCCACCAGCAGACGACAGGGGAATCAGCCCCAGCATTTT
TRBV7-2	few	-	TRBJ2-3	CASSYDNTDTQYF	TGTGCCAGCAGCTACGACAACACAGATACGCAGTATTTT
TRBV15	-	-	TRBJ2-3	CATSRDFRDTQYF	TGTGCCACCAGCAGAGATTTCCGAGATACGCAGTATTTT
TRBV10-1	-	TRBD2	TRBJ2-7	CASRQTSRINYEQYF	TGCGCCAGCAGACAGACTAGCCGAATCAACTACGAGCAGTACTTC
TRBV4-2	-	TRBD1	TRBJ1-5	CASSDRGGQPQHF	TGTGCCAGCAGCGACAGGGGAGGCCAGCCCCAGCATTTT
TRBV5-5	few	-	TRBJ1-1	CASSLLQGRAFF	TGTGCCAGCAGCTTGCTGCAGGGGCGGGCTTTCTTT
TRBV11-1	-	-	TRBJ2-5	CASCRGAGETQYF	TGTGCCAGCTGTCGGGGGGCAGGGGAGACCCAGTACTTC
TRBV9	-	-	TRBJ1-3	CASSASGGGNTIYF	TGTGCCAGCAGCGCGTCGGGCGGGGGAAACACCATATATTTT
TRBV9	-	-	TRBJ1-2	CASSVDQTTYYGYTF	TGTGCCAGCAGCGTAGATCAGACAACGTACTATGGCTACACCTTC
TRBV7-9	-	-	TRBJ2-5	CSSSLTDSGETQYF	TGTTCCAGCAGCTTAACGGATTCGGGGGAGACCCAGTACTTC
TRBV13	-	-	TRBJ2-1	CASSRLVVEQFF	TGTGCCAGCAGCCGCCTGGTAGTTGAGCAGTTCTTC
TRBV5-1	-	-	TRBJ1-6	CASSLGQGTNSPLHF	TGCGCCAGCAGCTTGGGGCAGGGGACTAATTCACCCCTCCACTTT
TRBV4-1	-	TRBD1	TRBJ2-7	CASSYSGTGTGGQYF	TGCGCCAGCAGCTACTCCGGGACAGGAACGGGTGGGCAGTACTTC
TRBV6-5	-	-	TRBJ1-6	CASSGRGRDSPLHF	TGTGCCAGCAGTGGCAGGGGTCGGGATTCACCCCTCCACTTT
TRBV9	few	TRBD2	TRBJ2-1	CASSVVGLAGLNEQFF	TGTGCCAGCAGCGTAGTGGGACTAGCGGGATTAAATGAGCAGTTCTTC
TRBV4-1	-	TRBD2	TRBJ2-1	CASNIRAGRPYNEQFF	TGCGCCAGCAACATACGAGCGGGGAGACCCTACAATGAGCAGTTCTTC
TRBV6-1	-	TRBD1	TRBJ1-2	CASSEAGTGLGYTF	TGTGCCAGCAGTGAAGCCGGGACAGGTCTTGGCTACACCTTC
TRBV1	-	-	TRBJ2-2	CTSSLPLGTYTGELFF	TGCACCAGCAGCCTCCCCTTAGGGACTTACACCGGGGAGCTGTTTTTT
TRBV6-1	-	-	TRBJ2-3	CASSLEPIALGTQYF	TGTGCCAGCAGTCTCGAGCCAATAGCCCTTGGGACGCAGTATTTT
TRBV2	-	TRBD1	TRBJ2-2	CASRRQGRTGELFF	TGTGCCAGCCGCAGACAGGGACGGACCGGGGAGCTGTTTTTT
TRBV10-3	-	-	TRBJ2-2	CAISESRTTGELFF	TGTGCCATCAGTGAGTCTAGAACCACCGGGGAGCTGTTTTTT
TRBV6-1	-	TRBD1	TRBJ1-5	CATQTGPVGNQPQHF	TGTGCCACCCAGACAGGGCCCGTGGGCAATCAGCCCCAGCATTTT
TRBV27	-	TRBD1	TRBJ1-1	CASSFTNRQGIGTEAFF	TGTGCCAGCAGTTTCACAAATAGACAGGGGATCGGCACTGAAGCTTTCTTT
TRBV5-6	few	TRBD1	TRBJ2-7	CASSSLHRGRYEQYF	TGTGCCAGCAGCTCGTTGCACAGGGGGCGCTACGAGCAGTACTTC
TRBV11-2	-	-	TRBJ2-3	CASSLVGLASTDTQYF	TGTGCCAGCAGCTTAGTGGGATTAGCGAGCACAGATACGCAGTATTTT
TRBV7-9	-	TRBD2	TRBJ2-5	CASSPVHRASGRGETQYF	TGTGCCAGCAGCCCCGTCCATCGGGCTAGCGGGAGGGGAGAGACCCAGTACTTC
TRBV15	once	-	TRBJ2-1	CATSRESGFNEQFF	TGTGCCACCAGCAGAGAGTCCGGGTTCAATGAGCAGTTCTTC
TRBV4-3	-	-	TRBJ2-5	CASSQEGGGRETQYF	TGCGCCAGCAGCCAAGAAGGGGGGGGTAGGGAGACCCAGTACTTC
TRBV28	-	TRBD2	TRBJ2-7	CASRIAGERYEQYF	TGTGCCAGCAGGATAGCGGGTGAGAGGTACGAGCAGTACTTC
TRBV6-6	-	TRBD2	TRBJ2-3	CASKVLAGSTDTQYF	TGTGCCAGCAAGGTCCTAGCGGGAAGCACAGATACGCAGTATTTT
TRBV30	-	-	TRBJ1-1	CAWSVTWTEAFF	TGTGCCTGGAGTGTCACATGGACTGAAGCTTTCTTT
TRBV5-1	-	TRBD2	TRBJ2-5	CASSRSAGGHQETQYF	TGCGCCAGCAGCCGGTCCGCGGGGGGGCACCAAGAGACCCAGTACTTC
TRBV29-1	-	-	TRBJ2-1	CSVQPDYNEQFF	TGCAGCGTACAACCAGATTACAATGAGCAGTTCTTC
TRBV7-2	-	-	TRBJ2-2	CASTTLRSGELFF	TGTGCCAGCACCACCCTGCGGTCCGGGGAGCTGTTTTTT
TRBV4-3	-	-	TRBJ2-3	CASSQEDAGTQYF	TGCGCCAGCAGCCAAGAGGACGCGGGTACGCAGTATTTT
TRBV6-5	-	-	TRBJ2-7	CASSYGQSYEQYF	TGTGCCAGCAGTTACGGACAGAGTTACGAGCAGTACTTC
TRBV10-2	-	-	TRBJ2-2	CASTGRGNTGELFF	TGCGCCAGCACGGGGCGGGGAAACACCGGGGAGCTGTTTTTT
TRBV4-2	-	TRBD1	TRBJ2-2	CASSQPQTGGTGELFF	TGTGCCAGCAGCCAGCCACAGACAGGGGGTACCGGGGAGCTGTTTTTT
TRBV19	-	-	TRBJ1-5	CASSMGEWVQPQHF	TGTGCCAGTAGTATGGGAGAGTGGGTTCAGCCCCAGCATTTT
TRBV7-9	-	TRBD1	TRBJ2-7	CASSLVGTGGYEQYF	TGTGCCAGCAGCTTAGTCGGGACAGGGGGCTACGAGCAGTACTTC
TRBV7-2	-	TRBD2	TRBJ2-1	CASSLEAGGLSNEQFF	TGTGCCAGCAGCTTAGAGGCGGGAGGGCTCTCGAATGAGCAGTTCTTC
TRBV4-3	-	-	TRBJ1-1	CASSRIEGNTEAFF	TGCGCCAGCAGCCGAATAGAGGGGAACACTGAAGCTTTCTTT
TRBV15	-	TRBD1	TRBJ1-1	CATSRDRGRGTEAFF	TGTGCCACCAGCAGAGACAGGGGGCGCGGGACTGAAGCTTTCTTT